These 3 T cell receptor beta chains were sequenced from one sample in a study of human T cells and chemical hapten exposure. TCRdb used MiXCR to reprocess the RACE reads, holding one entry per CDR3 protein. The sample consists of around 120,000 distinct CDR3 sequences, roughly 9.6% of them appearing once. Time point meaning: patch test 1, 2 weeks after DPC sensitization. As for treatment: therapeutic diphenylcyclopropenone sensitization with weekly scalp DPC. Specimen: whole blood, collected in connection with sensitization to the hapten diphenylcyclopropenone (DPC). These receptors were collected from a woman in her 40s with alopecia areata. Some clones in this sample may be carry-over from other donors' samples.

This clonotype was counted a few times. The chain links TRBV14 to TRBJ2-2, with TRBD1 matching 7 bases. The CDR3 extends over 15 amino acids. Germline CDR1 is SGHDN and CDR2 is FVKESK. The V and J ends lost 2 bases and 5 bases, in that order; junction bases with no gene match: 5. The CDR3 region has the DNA TGTGCCAGCAGCCAACGACAGGGTGTAACCGGGGAGCTGTTTTTT. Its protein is CASSQRQGVTGELFF.

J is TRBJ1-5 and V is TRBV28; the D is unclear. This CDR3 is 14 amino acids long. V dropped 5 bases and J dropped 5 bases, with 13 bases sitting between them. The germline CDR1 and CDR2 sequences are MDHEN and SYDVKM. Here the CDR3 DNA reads TGTGCCAGCAGTCTCCGATCCGGCGATCAGCCCCAGCATTTT. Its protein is CASSLRSGDQPQHF.

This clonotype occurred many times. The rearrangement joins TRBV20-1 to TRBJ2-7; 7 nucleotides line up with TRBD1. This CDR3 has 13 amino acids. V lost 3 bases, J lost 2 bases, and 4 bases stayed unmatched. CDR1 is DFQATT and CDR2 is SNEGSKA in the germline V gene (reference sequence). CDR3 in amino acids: CSARRQGAYEQYF. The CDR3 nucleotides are TGCAGTGCTAGGCGGCAGGGGGCCTACGAGCAGTACTTC.